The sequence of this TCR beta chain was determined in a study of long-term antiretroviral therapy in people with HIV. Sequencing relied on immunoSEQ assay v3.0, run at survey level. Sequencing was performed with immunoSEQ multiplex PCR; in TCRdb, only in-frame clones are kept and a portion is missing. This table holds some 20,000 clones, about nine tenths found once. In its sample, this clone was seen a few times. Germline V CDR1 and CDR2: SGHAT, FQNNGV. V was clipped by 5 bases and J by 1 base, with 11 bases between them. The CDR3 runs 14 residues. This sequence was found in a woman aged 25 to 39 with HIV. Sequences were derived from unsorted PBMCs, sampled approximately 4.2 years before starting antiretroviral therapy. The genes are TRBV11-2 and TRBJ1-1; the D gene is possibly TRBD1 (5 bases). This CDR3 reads CASSNGAGNTEAFF. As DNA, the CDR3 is TGTGCCAGCAGCAATGGGGCAGGGAACACTGAAGCTTTCTTT.